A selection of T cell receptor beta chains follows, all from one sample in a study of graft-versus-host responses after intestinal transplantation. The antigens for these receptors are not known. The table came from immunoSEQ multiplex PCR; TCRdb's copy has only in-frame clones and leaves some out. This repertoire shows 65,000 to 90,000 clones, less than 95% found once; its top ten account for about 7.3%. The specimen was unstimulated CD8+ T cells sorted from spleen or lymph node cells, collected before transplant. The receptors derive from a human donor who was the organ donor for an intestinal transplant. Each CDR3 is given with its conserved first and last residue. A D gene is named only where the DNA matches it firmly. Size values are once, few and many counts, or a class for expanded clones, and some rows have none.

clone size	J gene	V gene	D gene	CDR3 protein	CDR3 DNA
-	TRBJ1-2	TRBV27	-	CASSSGTVPIYGYTF	TGTGCCAGCAGTTCGGGGACGGTGCCTATCTATGGCTACACCTTC
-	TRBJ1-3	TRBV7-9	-	CASSLATRTIVTGNTIYF	TGTGCCAGCAGCTTAGCCACAAGGACAATTGTCACTGGAAACACCATATATTTT
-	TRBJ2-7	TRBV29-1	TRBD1	CSVRTGDEQYF	TGCAGCGTAAGGACAGGGGACGAGCAGTACTTC
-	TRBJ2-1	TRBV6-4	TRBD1	CASSDSMTGPSYNEQFF	TGTGCCAGCAGTGACTCAATGACAGGGCCCTCCTACAATGAGCAGTTCTTC
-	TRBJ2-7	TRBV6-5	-	CASSLDSYEQYF	TGTGCCAGCAGTCTCGACAGCTACGAGCAGTACTTC
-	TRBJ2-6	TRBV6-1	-	CASSEPGIGANVLTF	TGTGCCAGCAGTGAACCAGGGATCGGGGCCAACGTCCTGACTTTC
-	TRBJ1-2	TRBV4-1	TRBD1	CASSQDRNRGWRYTF	TGCGCCAGCAGCCAAGATAGAAACAGGGGCTGGCGCTACACCTTC
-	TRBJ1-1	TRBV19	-	CASSPGGTEAFF	TGTGCCAGTAGCCCGGGGGGCACTGAAGCTTTCTTT
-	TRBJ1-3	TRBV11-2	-	CASSLAFSGMSPSGNTIYF	TGTGCCAGCAGCTTAGCTTTCTCAGGGATGAGTCCCTCTGGAAACACCATATATTTT
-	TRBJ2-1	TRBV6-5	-	CASSAGTSMANEQFF	TGTGCCAGCAGTGCCGGGACATCGATGGCCAATGAGCAGTTCTTC
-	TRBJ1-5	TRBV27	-	CASNPRLDGNQPQHF	TGTGCCAGCAACCCCAGGCTCGACGGCAATCAGCCCCAGCATTTT
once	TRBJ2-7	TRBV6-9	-	CASSYFTDRYEQYF	TGTGCCAGCAGTTATTTCACGGACAGATACGAGCAGTACTTC
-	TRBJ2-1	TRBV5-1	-	CASSLSGGQFHEQFF	TGCGCCAGCAGCTTGAGCGGTGGACAGTTCCATGAGCAGTTCTTC
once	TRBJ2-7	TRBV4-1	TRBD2	CASSQDRGGWDAAYEQYF	TGCGCCAGCAGCCAAGATAGGGGAGGGTGGGACGCAGCCTACGAGCAGTACTTC
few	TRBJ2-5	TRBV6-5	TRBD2	CASSGLAGGPETQYF	TGTGCCAGCAGTGGACTAGCGGGAGGGCCAGAGACCCAGTACTTC
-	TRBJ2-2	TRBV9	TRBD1	CASSGRGLSGELFF	TGTGCCAGCAGCGGCAGGGGGCTAAGCGGGGAGCTGTTTTTT
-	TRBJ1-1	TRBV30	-	CAWSHSRGQNTEAFF	TGTGCCTGGAGCCATAGCAGGGGACAGAACACTGAAGCTTTCTTT
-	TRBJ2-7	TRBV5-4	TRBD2	CASSPRGRDEQYF	TGTGCCAGCAGCCCGCGAGGGAGGGACGAGCAGTACTTC
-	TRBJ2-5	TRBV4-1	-	CASSQDDGEETQYF	TGCGCCAGCAGCCAAGATGACGGCGAAGAGACCCAGTACTTC
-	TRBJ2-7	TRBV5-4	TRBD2	CASSFSAGTYEQYF	TGTGCCAGCAGCTTCTCAGCGGGGACCTACGAGCAGTACTTC
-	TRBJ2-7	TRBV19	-	CASSIRDRFSTGYF	TGTGCCAGTAGTATTCGAGACCGATTCTCTACGGGGTACTTC
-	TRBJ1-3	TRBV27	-	CASSLSGGGRNTIYF	TGTGCCAGCAGTTTATCGGGAGGGGGGAGAAACACCATATATTTT
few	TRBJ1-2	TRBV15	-	CATSRDLGFGYGYTF	TGTGCCACCAGCAGAGATCTGGGGTTCGGCTATGGCTACACCTTC
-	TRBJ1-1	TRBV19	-	CATLQGNTEAFF	TGTGCCACCCTTCAGGGGAACACTGAAGCTTTCTTT
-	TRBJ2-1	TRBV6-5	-	CASYVGAGANEQFF	TGTGCCAGCTACGTCGGGGCGGGGGCCAATGAGCAGTTCTTC
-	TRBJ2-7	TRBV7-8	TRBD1	CASSFDRGPSYEQYF	TGTGCCAGCAGCTTTGACAGGGGTCCCTCCTACGAGCAGTACTTC
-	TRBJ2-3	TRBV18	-	CASSPDTGVLSTDTQYF	TGTGCCAGCTCACCGGACACAGGTGTCCTCAGCACAGATACGCAGTATTTT
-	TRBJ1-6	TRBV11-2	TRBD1	CASSLVTGGYNSPLHF	TGTGCCAGCAGCTTAGTGACAGGGGGCTATAATTCACCCCTCCACTTT
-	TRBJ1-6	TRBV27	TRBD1	CASSLTTGPNSPLHF	TGTGCCAGCAGTTTAACGACAGGGCCAAATTCACCCCTCCACTTT
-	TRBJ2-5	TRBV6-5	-	CASSLGHKETQYF	TGTGCCAGCAGCCTGGGACACAAAGAGACCCAGTACTTC
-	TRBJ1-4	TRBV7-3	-	CASYSLAHEKLFF	TGTGCCAGCTACTCCTTGGCCCATGAAAAACTGTTTTTT
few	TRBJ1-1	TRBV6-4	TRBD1	CASSDSIDRGRIAFF	TGTGCCAGCAGTGATTCAATTGACAGGGGGCGCATAGCTTTCTTT
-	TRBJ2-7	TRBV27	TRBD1	CASSHGTGYEQYF	TGTGCCAGCAGTCATGGGACAGGGTACGAGCAGTACTTC
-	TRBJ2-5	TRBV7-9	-	CASSLEGRAGGKQYF	TGTGCCAGCAGCTTAGAGGGGCGGGCAGGCGGAAAGCAGTACTTC
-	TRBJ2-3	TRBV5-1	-	CASTPGTNTDTQYF	TGCGCCAGCACCCCCGGGACCAACACAGATACGCAGTATTTT
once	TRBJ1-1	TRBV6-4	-	CASSDLGRRNTEAFF	TGTGCCAGCAGTGACCTTGGCAGGAGAAACACTGAAGCTTTCTTT